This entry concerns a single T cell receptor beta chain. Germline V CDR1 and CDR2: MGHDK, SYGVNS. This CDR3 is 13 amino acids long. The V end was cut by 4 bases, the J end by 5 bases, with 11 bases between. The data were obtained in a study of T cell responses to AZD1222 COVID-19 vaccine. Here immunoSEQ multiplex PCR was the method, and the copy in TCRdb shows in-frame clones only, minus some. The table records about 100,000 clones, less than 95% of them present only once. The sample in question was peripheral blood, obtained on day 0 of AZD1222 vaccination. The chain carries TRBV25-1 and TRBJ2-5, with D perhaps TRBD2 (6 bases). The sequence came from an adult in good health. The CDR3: CASSGTSYETQYF. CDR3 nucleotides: TGTGCCAGCAGTGGTACTAGCTATGAGACCCAGTACTTC. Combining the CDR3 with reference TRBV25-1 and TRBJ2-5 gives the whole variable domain EADIYQTPRYLVIGTGKKITLECSQTMGHDKMYWYQQDPGMELHLIHYSYGVNSTEKGDLSSESTVSRIRTEHFPLTLESARPSHTSQYLCASSGTSYETQYFGPGTRLLVL.